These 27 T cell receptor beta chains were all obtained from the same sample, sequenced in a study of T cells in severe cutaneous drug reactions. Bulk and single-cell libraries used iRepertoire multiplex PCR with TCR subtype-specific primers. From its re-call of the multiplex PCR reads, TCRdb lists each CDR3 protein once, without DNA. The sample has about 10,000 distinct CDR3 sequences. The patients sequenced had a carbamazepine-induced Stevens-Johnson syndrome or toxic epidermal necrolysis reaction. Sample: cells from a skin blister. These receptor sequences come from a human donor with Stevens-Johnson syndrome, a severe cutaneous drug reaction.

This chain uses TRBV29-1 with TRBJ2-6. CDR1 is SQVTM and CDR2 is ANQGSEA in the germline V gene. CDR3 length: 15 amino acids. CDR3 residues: CSVVAVSSGANVLTF.

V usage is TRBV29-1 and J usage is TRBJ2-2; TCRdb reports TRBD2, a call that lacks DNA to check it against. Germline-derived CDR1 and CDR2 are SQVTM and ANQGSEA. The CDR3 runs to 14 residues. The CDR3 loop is CSVEDHGSRGELFF.

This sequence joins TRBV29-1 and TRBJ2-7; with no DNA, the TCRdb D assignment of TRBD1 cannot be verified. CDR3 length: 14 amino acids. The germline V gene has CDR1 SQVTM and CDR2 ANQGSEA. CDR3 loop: CSVDQGQGGNEQYF.

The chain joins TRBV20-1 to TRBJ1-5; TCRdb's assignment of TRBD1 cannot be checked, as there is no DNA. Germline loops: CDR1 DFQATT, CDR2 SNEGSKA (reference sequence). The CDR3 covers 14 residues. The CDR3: CSASPGGILWPQHF.

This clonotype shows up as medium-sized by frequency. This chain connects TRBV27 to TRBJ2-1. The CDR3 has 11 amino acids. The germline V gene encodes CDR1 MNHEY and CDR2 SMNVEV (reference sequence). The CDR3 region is CASSLGVSWFF.

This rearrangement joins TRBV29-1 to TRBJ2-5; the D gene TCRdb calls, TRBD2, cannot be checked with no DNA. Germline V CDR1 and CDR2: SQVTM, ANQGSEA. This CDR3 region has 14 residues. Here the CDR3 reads CSVSSGGALETQYF. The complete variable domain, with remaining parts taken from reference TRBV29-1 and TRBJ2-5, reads SAVISQKPSRDICQRGTSLTIQCQVDSQVTMMFWYRQQPGQSLTLIATANQGSEATYESGFVIDKFPISRPNLTFSTLTVSNMSPEDSSIYLCSVSSGGALETQYFGPGTRLLVL.

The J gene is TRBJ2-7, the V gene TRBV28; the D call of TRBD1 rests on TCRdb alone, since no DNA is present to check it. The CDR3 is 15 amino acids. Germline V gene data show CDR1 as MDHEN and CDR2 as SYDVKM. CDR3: CASRRRDRASYEQYF.

CDR3 sequence: CSVAIAGGGNEQFF. The chain carries TRBV29-1 and TRBJ2-1; TCRdb proposes TRBD2, but this gene call is untestable without DNA. Germline V gene sequence: CDR1 SQVTM, CDR2 ANQGSEA. The CDR3 has 14 amino acids.

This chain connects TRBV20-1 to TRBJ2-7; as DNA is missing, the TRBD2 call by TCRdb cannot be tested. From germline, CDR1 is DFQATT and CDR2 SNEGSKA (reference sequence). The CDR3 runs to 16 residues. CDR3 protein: CSARPRGGQQIYEQYF.

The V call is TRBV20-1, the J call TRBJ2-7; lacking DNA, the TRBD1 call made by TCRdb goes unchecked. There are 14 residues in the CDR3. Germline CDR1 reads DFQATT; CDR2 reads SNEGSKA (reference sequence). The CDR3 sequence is CSARDRTGGYEQYF.

Here the CDR3 reads CASSFFSRGGSNNEQFF. The chain is built from TRBV28 and TRBJ2-1; TCRdb's D call, TRBD1, is unchecked because there is no DNA. The CDR3 contains 17 residues. The germline V gene has CDR1 MDHEN and CDR2 SYDVKM.

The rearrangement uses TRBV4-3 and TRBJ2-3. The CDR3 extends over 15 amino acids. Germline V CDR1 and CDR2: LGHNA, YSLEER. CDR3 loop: CASSQVGMGTDTQYF.

Here the CDR3 reads CSARPERNPLHLYEQYF. This chain connects TRBV20-1 to TRBJ2-7; TCRdb gives TRBD1 as the D gene, but with no DNA this cannot be confirmed. CDR3 length equals 17 residues. Germline CDR1 reads DFQATT; CDR2 reads SNEGSKA (reference sequence).

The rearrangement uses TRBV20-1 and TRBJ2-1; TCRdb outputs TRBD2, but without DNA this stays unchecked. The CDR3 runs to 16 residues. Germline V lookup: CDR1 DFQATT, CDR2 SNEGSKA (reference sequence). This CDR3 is CSARDFILALGNEQFF.

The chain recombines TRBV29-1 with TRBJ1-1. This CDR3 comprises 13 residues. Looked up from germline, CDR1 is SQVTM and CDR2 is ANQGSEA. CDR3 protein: CSAAEQSNTEAFF.

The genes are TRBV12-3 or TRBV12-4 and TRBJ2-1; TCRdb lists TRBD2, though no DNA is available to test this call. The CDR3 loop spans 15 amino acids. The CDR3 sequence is CASTGASSSYNEQFF.

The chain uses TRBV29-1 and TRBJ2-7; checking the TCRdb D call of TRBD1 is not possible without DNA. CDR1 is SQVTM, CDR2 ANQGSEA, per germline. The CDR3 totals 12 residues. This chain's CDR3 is CSVGAGGDEQYF.

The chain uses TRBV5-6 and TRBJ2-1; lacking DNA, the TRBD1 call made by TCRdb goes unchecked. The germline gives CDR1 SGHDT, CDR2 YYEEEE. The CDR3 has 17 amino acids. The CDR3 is CASSLGGGPSSYNEQFF.

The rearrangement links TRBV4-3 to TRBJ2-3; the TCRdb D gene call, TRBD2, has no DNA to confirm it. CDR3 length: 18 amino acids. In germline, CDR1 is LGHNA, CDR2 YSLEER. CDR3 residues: CASSQDPTSGYYTDTQYF.

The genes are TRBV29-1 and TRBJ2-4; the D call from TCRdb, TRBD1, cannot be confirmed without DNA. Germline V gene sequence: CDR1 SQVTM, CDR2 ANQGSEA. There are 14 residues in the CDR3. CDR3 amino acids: CSVGVQGAKNIQYF.

CDR3 loop: CSTTGLAKNIQYF. V gene TRBV20-1 combines with J gene TRBJ2-4. CDR1 is DFQATT and CDR2 is SNEGSKA in the germline V gene (reference sequence). The CDR3 is 13 residues long.

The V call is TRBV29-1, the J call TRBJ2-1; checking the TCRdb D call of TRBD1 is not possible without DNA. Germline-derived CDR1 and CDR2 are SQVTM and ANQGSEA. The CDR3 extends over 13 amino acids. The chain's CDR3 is CSVVTVGAVEQFF.

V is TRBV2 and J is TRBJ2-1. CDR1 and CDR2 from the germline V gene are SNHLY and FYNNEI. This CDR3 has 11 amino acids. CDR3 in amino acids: CASSAQSEQFF.

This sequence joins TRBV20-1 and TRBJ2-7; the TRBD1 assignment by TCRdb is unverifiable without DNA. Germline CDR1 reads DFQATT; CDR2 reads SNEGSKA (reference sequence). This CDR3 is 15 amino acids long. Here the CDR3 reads CSATDRQGPSYEQYF.

The CDR3 sequence: CSARGGTSGSGETQYF. The chain has TRBV20-1 and TRBJ2-5; no DNA is available, so the TRBD2 call from TCRdb remains unchecked. CDR3 length equals 16 residues. Per the germline V gene, CDR1 is DFQATT and CDR2 is SNEGSKA (reference sequence).

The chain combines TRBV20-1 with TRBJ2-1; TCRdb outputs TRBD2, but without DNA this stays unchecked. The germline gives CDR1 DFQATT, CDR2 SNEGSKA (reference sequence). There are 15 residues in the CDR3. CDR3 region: CSVRSGSSSYNEQFF.

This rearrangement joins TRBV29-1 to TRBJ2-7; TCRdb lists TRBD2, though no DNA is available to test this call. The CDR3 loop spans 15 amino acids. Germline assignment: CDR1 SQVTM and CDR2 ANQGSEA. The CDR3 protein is CSVALSNSPPGEQYF.